The T cell receptor beta chain described here comes from a study of cytotoxic CD8 clonotypes in ibrutinib-treated CLL. Looking at the study overall: On average, 94,082 productive rearrangements and about 280,000 productive templates per sample.

A note on this clone: The antigen is not known.

The CDR3 length is 13 residues. Germline V gene data show CDR1 as SQVTM and CDR2 as ANQGSEA. With 8 bases removed from V and 5 bases from J, the gap between germline ends came to 18 bases. Regarding the study as a whole: For progressing versus sustained-remission patients, sampling times were not the same.

TCRdb's copy holds only in-frame clones and misses some; the assay was immunoSEQ multiplex PCR. The repertoire holds about 57,000 clones, with around 55% as singletons. For TCR beta libraries, approximately 2 micrograms of genomic DNA were obtained from cryopreserved PBMCs. The chain has TRBV29-1 and TRBJ2-5, with D possibly TRBD1 on 6 matching bases. The sample in question was PBMCs, obtained after 24 months of ibrutinib treatment. The receptor was derived from a human donor with chronic lymphocytic leukemia. The CDR3 DNA follows: TGCAGCCTTGGGGGCTCCTCGACTGAGACCCAGTACTTC. It encodes CSLGGSSTETQYF.